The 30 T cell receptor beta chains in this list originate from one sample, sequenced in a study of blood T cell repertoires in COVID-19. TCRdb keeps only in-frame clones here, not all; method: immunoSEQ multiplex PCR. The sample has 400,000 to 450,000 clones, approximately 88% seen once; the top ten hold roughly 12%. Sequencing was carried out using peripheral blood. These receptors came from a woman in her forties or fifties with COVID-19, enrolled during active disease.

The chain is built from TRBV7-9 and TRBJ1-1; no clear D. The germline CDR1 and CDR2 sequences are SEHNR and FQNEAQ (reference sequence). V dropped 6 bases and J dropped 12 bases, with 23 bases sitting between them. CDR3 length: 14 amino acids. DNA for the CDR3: TGTGCCAGCAGTTTTCCTCCCGGGTCCATTGGAACTTTCTTT. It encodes CASSFPPGSIGTFF.

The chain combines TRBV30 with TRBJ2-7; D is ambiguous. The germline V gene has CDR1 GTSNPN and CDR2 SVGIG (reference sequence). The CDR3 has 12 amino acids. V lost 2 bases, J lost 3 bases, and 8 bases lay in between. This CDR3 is CAWSHNSYEQYF. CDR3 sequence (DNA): TGTGCCTGGAGTCATAACAGCTACGAGCAGTACTTC.

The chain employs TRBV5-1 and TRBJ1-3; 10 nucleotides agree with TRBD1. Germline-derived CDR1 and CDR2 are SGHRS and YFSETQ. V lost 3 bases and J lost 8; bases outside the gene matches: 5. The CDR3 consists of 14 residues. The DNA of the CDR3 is TGCGCCAGCAGCTGGGGACAGGGGCGAGACACCATATATTTT. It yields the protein CASSWGQGRDTIYF.

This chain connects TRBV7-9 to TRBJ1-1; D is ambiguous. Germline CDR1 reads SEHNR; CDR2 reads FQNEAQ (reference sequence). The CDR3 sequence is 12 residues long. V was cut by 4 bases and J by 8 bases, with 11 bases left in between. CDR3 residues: CASSSGGGEAFF. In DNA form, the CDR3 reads TGTGCCAGCAGCTCGGGAGGAGGGGAAGCTTTCTTT.

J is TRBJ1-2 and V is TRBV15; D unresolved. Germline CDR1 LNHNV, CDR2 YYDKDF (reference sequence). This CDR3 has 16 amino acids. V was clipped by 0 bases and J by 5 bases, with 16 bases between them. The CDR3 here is CATSRDRRDSGYGYTF. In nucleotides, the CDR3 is TGTGCCACCAGCAGAGATCGGAGGGATTCGGGTTATGGCTACACCTTC.

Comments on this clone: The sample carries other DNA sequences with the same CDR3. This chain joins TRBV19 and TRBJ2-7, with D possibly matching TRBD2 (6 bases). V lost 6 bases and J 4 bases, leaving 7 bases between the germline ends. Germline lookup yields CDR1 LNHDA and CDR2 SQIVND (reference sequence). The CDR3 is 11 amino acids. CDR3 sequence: CASSGGYEQYF. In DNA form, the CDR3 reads TGTGCCAGTAGCGGGGGTTACGAGCAGTACTTC. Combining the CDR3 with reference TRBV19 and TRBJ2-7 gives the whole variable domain DGGITQSPKYLFRKEGQNVTLSCEQNLNHDAMYWYRQDPGQGLRLIYYSQIVNDFQKGDIAEGYSVSREKKESFPLTVTSAQKNPTAFYLCASSGGYEQYFGPGTRLTVT.

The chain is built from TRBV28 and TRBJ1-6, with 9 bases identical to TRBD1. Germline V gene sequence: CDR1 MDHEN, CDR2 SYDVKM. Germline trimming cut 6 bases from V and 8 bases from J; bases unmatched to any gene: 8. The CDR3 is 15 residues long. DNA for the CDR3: TGTGCCAGCAGCCCTCCACGACAGGGGGATTCACCCCTCCACTTT. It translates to CASSPPRQGDSPLHF.

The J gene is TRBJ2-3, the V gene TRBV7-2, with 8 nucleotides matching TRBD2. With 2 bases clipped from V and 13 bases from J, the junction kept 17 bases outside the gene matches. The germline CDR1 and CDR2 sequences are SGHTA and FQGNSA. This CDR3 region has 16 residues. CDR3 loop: CASSLPEGPQRGGKYF. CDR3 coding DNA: TGTGCCAGCAGCTTACCCGAGGGCCCTCAACGGGGGGGGAAGTATTTT.

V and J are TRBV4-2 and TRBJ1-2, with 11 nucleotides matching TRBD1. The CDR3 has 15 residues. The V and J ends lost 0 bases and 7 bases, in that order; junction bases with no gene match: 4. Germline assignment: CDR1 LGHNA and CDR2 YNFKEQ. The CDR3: CASSQDPGQGGGYTF. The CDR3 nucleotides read TGTGCCAGCAGCCAAGATCCGGGACAGGGGGGTGGCTACACCTTC.

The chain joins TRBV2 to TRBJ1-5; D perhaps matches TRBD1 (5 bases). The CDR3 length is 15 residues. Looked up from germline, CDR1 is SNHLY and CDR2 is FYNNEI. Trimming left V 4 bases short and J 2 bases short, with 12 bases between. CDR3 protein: CASSGQPVGNQPQHF. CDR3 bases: TGTGCCAGCAGTGGACAGCCCGTTGGCAATCAGCCCCAGCATTTT.

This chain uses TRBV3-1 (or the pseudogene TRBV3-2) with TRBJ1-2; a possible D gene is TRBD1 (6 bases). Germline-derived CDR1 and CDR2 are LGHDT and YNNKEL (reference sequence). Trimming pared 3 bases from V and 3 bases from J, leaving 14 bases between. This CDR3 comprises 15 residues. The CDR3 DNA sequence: TGTGCCAGCAGCCAGATGGCAGGGGTTTACTATGGCTACACCTTC. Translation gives CASSQMAGVYYGYTF.

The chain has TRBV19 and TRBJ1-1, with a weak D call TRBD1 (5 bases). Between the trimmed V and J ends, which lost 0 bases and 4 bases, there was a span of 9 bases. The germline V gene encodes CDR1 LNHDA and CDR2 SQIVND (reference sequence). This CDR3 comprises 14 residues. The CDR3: CASSIDGTGTEAFF. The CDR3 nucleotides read TGTGCCAGTAGTATAGATGGGACTGGCACTGAAGCTTTCTTT.

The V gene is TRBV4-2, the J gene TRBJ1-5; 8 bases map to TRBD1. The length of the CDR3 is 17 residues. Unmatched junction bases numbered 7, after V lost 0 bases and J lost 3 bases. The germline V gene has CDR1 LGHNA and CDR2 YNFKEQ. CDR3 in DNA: TGTGCCAGCAGCCAAGATTGGGACAGGACGTACAATCAGCCCCAGCATTTT. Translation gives CASSQDWDRTYNQPQHF.

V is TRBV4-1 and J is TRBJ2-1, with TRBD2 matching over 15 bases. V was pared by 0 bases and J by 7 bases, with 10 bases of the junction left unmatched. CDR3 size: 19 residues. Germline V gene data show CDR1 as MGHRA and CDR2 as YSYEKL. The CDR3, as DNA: TGCGCCAGCAGCCAAGATACGGGACTAGCGGGGGGTTTTTATAATGAGCAGTTCTTC. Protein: CASSQDTGLAGGFYNEQFF.

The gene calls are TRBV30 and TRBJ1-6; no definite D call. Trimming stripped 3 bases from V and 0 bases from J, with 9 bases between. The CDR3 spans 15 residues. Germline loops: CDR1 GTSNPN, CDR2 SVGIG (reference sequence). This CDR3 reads CAWRKESSYNSPLHF. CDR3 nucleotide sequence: TGTGCCTGGAGAAAGGAGAGCTCCTATAATTCACCCCTCCACTTT.

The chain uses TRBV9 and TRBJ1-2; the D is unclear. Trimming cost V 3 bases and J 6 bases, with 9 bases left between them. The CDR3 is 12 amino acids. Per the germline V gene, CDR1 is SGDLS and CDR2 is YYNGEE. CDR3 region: CASSAGVDGYTF. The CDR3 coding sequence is TGTGCCAGCAGCGCGGGAGTGGATGGCTACACCTTC.

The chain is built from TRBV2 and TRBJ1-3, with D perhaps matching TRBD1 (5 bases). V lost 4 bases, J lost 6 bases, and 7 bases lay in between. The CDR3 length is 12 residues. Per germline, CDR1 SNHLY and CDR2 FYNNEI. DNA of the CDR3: TGTGCCAGCAGTGTGGACAAAAACACCATATATTTT. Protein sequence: CASSVDKNTIYF.

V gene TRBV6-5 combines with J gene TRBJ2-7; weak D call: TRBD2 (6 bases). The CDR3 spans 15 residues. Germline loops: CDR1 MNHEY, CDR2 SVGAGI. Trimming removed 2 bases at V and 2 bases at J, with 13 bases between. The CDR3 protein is CASSYVPSVAYEQYF. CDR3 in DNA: TGTGCCAGCAGTTACGTGCCTAGCGTAGCCTACGAGCAGTACTTC.

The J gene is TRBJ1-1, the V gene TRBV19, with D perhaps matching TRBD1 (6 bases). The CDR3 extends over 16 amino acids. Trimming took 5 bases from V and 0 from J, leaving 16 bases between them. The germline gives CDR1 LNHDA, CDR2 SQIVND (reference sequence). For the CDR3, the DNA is TGTGCCAGTAGTTCCCACAGGGTCGGCATGAACACTGAAGCTTTCTTT. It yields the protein CASSSHRVGMNTEAFF.

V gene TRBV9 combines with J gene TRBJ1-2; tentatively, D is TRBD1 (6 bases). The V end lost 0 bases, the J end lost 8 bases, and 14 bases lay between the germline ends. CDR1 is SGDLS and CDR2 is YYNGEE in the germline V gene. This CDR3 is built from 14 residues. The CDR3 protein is CASSVDGGPRGYTF. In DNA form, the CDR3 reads TGTGCCAGCAGCGTAGACGGGGGGCCTCGGGGCTACACCTTC.

CDR3: CAWRAPTGFYGYTF. The CDR3 bases are TGTGCCTGGAGAGCCCCGACAGGATTCTATGGCTACACCTTC. This rearrangement joins TRBV30 to TRBJ1-2; weak D call: TRBD1 (6 bases). Germline CDR1 reads GTSNPN; CDR2 reads SVGIG (reference sequence). V lost 3 bases and J lost 4, with 15 bases in between. The CDR3 sequence is 14 residues long. The variable domain in full, with the rest retrieved from reference TRBV30 and TRBJ1-2, is SQTIHQWPATLVQPVGSPLSLECTVEGTSNPNLYWYRQAAGRGLQLLFYSVGIGQISSEVPQNLSASRPQDRQFILSSKKLLLSDSGFYLCAWRAPTGFYGYTFGSGTRLTVV.

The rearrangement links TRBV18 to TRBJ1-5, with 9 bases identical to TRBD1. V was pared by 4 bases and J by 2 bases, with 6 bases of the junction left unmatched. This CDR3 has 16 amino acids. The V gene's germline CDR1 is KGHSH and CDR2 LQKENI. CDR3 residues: CASSRTGVTGNQPQHF. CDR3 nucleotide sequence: TGTGCCAGCTCACGGACAGGGGTCACCGGCAATCAGCCCCAGCATTTT.

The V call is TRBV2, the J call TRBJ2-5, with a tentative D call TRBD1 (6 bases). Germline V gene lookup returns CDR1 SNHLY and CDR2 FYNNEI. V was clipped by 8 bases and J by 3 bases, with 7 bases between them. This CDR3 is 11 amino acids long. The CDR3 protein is CASAGEETQYF. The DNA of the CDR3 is TGTGCCAGCGCAGGGGAAGAGACCCAGTACTTC.

CDR3 protein: CASSLGSSGGHNEQFF. CDR3 sequence (DNA): TGCGCCAGCAGCTTGGGGTCTAGCGGGGGCCACAATGAGCAGTTCTTC. The J gene is TRBJ2-1, the V gene TRBV5-1; 10 bases are shared with TRBD2. V lost 0 bases and J lost 5; bases outside the gene matches: 5. The CDR3 length is 16 residues. Germline CDR1 and CDR2: SGHRS and YFSETQ. Variable domain in full (rest from reference TRBV5-1 and TRBJ2-1): KAGVTQTPRYLIKTRGQQVTLSCSPISGHRSVSWYQQTPGQGLQFLFEYFSETQRNKGNFPGRFSGRQFSNSRSEMNVSTLELGDSALYLCASSLGSSGGHNEQFFGPGTRLTVL.

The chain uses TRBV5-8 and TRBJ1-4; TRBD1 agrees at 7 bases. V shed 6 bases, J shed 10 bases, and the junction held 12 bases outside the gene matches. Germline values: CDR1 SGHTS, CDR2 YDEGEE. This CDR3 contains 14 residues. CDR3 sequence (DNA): TGTGCCAGCATCCGTGACAGGGAGGATGGAAAACTGTTTTTT. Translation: CASIRDREDGKLFF.

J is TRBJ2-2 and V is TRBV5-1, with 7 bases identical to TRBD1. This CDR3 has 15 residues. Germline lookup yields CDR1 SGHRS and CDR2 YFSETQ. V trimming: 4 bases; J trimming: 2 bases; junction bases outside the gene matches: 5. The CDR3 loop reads CASSEGAVNTGELFF. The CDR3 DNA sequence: TGCGCCAGCAGCGAGGGGGCCGTAAACACCGGGGAGCTGTTTTTT.

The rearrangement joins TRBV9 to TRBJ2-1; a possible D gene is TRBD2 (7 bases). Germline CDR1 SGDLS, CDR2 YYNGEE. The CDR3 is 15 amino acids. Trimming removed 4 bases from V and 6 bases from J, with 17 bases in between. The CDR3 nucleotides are TGTGCCAGCAGCTCCTCCGGGGGGCCGGGCAATGAGCAGTTCTTC. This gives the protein CASSSSGGPGNEQFF.

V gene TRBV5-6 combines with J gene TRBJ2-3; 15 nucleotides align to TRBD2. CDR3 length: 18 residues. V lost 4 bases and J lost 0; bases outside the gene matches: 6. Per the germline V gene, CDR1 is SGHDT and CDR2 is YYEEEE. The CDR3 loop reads CASSPWTSGGASTDTQYF. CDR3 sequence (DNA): TGTGCCAGCAGCCCGTGGACTAGCGGGGGGGCCAGCACAGATACGCAGTATTTT.

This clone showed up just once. The chain's CDR3 is CASSSTTGGGTEAFF. The CDR3 DNA reads as TGTGCCAGCAGCTCAACCACAGGGGGTGGCACTGAAGCTTTCTTT. The rearrangement links TRBV11-2 to TRBJ1-1, with 8 bases identical to TRBD1. The V gene's germline CDR1 is SGHAT and CDR2 FQNNGV. The CDR3 runs to 15 residues. With 4 bases clipped from V and 4 bases from J, the junction kept 8 bases outside the gene matches.

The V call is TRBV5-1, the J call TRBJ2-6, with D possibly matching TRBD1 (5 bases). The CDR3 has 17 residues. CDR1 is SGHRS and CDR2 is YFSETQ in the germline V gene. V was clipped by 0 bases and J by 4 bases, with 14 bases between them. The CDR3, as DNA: TGCGCCAGCAGCTTGGCTGGGGCTCCCCGGGGGGCCAACGTCCTGACTTTC. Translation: CASSLAGAPRGANVLTF.